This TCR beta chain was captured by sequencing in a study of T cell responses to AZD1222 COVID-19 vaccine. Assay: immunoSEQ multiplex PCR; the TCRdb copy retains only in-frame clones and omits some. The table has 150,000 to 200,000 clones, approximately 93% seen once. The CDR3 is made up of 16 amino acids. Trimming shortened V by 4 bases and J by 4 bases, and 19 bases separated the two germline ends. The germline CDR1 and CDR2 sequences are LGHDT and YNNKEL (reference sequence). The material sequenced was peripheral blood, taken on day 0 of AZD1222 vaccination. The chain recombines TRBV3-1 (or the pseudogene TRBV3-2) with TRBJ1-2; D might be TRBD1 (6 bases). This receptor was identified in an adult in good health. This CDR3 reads CASSLMQGHRTYGYTF. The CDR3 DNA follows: TGTGCCAGCAGCCTAATGCAGGGGCACCGTACCTATGGCTACACCTTC.